This T cell receptor beta chain was recorded in a study of a mutant IDH1 vaccine in newly diagnosed glioma (dated by TCRdb to about 2021). The study in broad terms: Across visits V03 through V10, patients got a total of eight vaccinations, given in weeks 1, 3, 5, 7, 11, 15, 19 and 23. Before enrollment, most patients had been given radiochemotherapy with temozolomide as standard therapy, while the rest had received either radiotherapy alone or temozolomide alone. Peripheral blood was collected at six visits: V03 (baseline), V05, V07, V10, V12 and V13. Longitudinal TCRB deep sequencing was done for 25 treated patients, wherever samples were available for exploratory analyses. Of the 30 or so patients who were treated, around 62% were male and around 38% were female, and the mean age was about 40 years. Vaccination started 4-6 weeks after radiotherapy alone, or was given together with temozolomide cycles in the groups whose treatment included chemotherapy.

The library was obtained by the immunoSEQ multiplex PCR assay. The hsTCRB Kit was used according to the manufacturer's protocol to amplify rearranged TCR beta chain sequences. Sequencing of TCRB libraries was carried out on an Illumina MiSeq. Regarding the original processing steps: Demultiplexing, trimming and gene mapping were performed with the kit vendor's proprietary platform. Not all clones reach the TCRdb copy of this immuneACCESS table, which keeps in-frame sequences only. Checked studies attribute under half of the gap to unresolved V genes and leave the rest unexplained. D and trimming were read from the DNA, whereas the V and J calls and clone size are those reported in that table. Here the sample has around 30,000 clones; around nine tenths occur a single time. Around 2.4% of the sample lies in the top ten. The time point label of this sample denotes: week 23, last vaccination. Each vaccine dose, consisting of 300 ug of a 20-mer mutant IDH1 peptide in Montanide, was administered subcutaneously with topical imiquimod. The donors had newly diagnosed IDH1-mutant astrocytomas of WHO grade 3 or 4 that showed loss of nuclear ATRX. The samples were drawn from NOA16, a multicentre, single-arm, open-label phase I trial in Germany that tested a mutant IDH1 peptide vaccine in humans for the first time. Genomic DNA for TCRB sequencing was extracted from EDTA blood using the DNeasy Blood and Tissue Kit.

V is cut by 6 bases and J by 4 bases, and the space between the germline ends is 12 bases. The CDR3 goes from the cysteine to the phenylalanine over 13 residues. Only the CDR3 region is kept as DNA, spanning 39 bases read in frame from base 1. The CDR1 and CDR2 encoded by the germline V gene are MDHEN and SYDVKM. Details on this clone: This clone's antigen is unknown. No base qualities exist here, and no much larger clone lies one base off it.

Points the paper makes about the study in general: The authors stated that sample limitations prevented analyses of patient blood samples from being reproduced. Pseudoprogression seemed to be unrelated to changes in the top peripheral T cell clonotypes found by TCRB sequencing. Across multiple MHC alleles, vaccine-induced immune responses were seen in 85% to 95% of patients. PBMC samples for TCRB deep sequencing were selected based on availability.

The chain is encoded by TRBV28 joined to TRBJ1-2; a weak D assignment points to TRBD1 (5 bases agree). This specimen consisted of PBMCs, obtained from a glioma patient whose treatment included an IDH1 peptide vaccine. The sequence was collected from a man aged 35-49 years with glioma. CDR3 reads: CASRFSGRYGYTF. The nucleotide sequence is TGTGCCAGCAGATTTTCAGGGCGCTATGGCTACACCTTC.